This T cell receptor (beta chain) stems from a study of OX40 agonist ivuxolimab in advanced cancers. Study background: Patients were dosed intravenously with ivuxolimab at 0.01 to 10 mg/kg every 2 weeks. General study findings and limits: With doses of 0.1-3.0 mg/kg, partial responders showed among the lowest clonal expansion. Clonal expansion by week 6 occurred in CD4+ and CD8+ blood T cells (at 0.1 to 3.0 mg/kg). Among expanded peripheral T cells, antigen specificity went undetermined.

The CDR3 covers 15 residues. V dropped 7 bases and J dropped 3; count of bases not matched to a gene: 7. Germline lookup yields CDR1 SNHLY and CDR2 FYNNEI. Method: immunoSEQ multiplex PCR; TCRdb's copy keeps in-frame clones and lacks some. The sample lists tens of thousands of clones, roughly 90% seen once, with roughly a tenth in the top ten. Details on this clone: The antigen is not known.

This clonotype was obtained from an adult with an advanced solid tumor such as melanoma, head and neck, liver or kidney cancer. The sequencing used CD4+ or CD8+ T cells sorted from blood, collected in a trial of the OX40 agonist ivuxolimab. V usage is TRBV2 and J usage is TRBJ2-1; 9 nucleotides match TRBD2. The CDR3 loop is CASTPGRGGYNEQFF. The CDR3 DNA reads as TGTGCCAGCACCCCGGGGCGGGGGGGCTACAATGAGCAGTTCTTC.